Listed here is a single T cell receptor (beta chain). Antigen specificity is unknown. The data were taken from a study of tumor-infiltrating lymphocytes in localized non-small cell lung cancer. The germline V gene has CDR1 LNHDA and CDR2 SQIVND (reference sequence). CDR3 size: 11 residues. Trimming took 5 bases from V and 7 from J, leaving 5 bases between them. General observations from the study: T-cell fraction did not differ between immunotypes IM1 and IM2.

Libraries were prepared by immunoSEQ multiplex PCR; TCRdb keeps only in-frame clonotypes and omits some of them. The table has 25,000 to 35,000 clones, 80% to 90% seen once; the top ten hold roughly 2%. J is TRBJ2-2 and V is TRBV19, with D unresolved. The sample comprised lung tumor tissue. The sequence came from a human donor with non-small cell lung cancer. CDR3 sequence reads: CASSVLGELFF. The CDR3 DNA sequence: TGTGCCAGTAGTGTTCTCGGGGAGCTGTTTTTT.